This TCR beta chain emerged from a study of cytomegalovirus exposure and HLA in healthy donors. Turning to this clone: Its antigen is still unknown.

General study results and limits: One variant, a missense change in DCLRE1C, was linked in a later analysis to TCR beta V- and J-gene trimming.

PCR used 60 Vbeta primers and 13 Jbeta primers. Repertoires were generated with immunoSEQ multiplex PCR, while TCRdb's copy carries only in-frame clones and drops some. There are about 80,000 clones in the sample; over 70% occur only once, and 7.2% lies in the top ten. The material sequenced was PBMCs. This TCR derives from a middle-aged woman in good health and CMV-seronegative.

DNA for the CDR3: TGTGCCAGCAGCCCCCTGATCGGGGGAGGCACAGATACGCAGTATTTT. As protein: CASSPLIGGGTDTQYF. The V gene is TRBV5-8, the J gene TRBJ2-3, with D possibly matching TRBD2 (6 bases). Trimming pared 4 bases from V and 1 base from J, leaving 16 bases between. The CDR3 has 16 residues. Germline CDR1 is SGHTS and CDR2 is YDEGEE.